The next 4 T cell receptor beta chains were all read from a single sample in a study of T cells in Graves' hyperthyroidism and ophthalmopathy. Amplification targeted TCR beta CDR3 regions from RNA transcripts. Primed by the HTBI set, a first-round RT-PCR was run on the TCR CDR3. MiXCR, applied by TCRdb to the multiplex PCR reads, yields one record per CDR3 protein. The sample has about 300,000 distinct CDR3 sequences, roughly 17% seen once. Specimen: blood. Every receptor here comes from a man aged 25 to 45 with Graves' hyperthyroidism.

There are a few counts of this clonotype. The V and J genes are TRBV6-1 and TRBJ2-6, with 9 nucleotides matching TRBD1. Unmatched junction bases numbered 15, after V lost 7 bases and J lost 2 bases. This CDR3 spans 19 amino acids. The germline V gene encodes CDR1 MNHNS and CDR2 SASEGT. CDR3: CASTSTGGHLLTGANVLTF. CDR3 DNA sequence: TGTGCCAGCACATCGACAGGGGGTCACCTTTTAACTGGGGCCAACGTCCTGACTTTC.

The V and J genes are TRBV10-3 and TRBJ2-2; TRBD2 might be the D (6 bases). Deletions cut 0 bases from V and 4 bases from J, with 18 bases between. The germline gives CDR1 ENHRY, CDR2 SYGVKD. The CDR3 runs to 18 residues. The CDR3 here is CAISESGRREVSTGELFF. CDR3 in DNA: TGTGCCATCAGTGAGTCCGGCAGAAGGGAGGTGAGCACCGGGGAGCTGTTTTTT.

The chain joins TRBV3-1 to TRBJ1-3, with unresolved D. Trimming removed 3 bases from V and 0 bases from J, with 12 bases in between. In germline, CDR1 is LGHDT, CDR2 YNNKEL (reference sequence). This CDR3 is built from 16 residues. The CDR3 loop reads CASSHPGLSSGNTIYF. The CDR3, as DNA: TGTGCCAGCAGCCATCCCGGATTAAGCTCTGGAAACACCATATATTTT. The variable domain in full, with the rest retrieved from reference TRBV3-1 and TRBJ1-3, is DTAVSQTPKYLVTQMGNDKSIKCEQNLGHDTMYWYKQDSKKFLKIMFSYNNKELIINETVPNRFSPKSPDKAHLNLHINSLELGDSAVYFCASSHPGLSSGNTIYFGEGSWLTVV.

This rearrangement joins TRBV5-1 to TRBJ1-2, with D perhaps TRBD1 (5 bases). V lost 0 bases and J 1 base, leaving 10 bases between the germline ends. This CDR3 has 15 residues. Germline V CDR1 and CDR2: SGHRS, YFSETQ. CDR3: CASSLGQTLNYGYTF. CDR3 bases: TGCGCCAGCAGCTTGGGACAGACCCTTAACTATGGCTACACCTTC.